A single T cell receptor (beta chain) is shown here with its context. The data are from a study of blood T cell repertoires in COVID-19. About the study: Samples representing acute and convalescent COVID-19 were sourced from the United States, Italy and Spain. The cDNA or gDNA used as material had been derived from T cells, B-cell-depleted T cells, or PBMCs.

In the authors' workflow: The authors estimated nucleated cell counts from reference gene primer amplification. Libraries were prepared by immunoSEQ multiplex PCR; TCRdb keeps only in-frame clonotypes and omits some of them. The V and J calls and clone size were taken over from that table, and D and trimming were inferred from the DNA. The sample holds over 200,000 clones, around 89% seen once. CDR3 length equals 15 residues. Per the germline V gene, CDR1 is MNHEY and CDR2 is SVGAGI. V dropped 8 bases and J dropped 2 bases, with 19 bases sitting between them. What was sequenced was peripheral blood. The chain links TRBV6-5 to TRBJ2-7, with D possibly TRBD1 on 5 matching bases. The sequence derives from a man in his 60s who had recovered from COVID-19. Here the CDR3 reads CASLRGSSFTYEQYF. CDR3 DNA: TGTGCCAGCCTAAGGGGTAGTTCTTTCACCTACGAGCAGTACTTC.